This T cell receptor (beta chain) was sequenced during a study of T cell responses to AZD1222 COVID-19 vaccine. Study results and limitations: Only a handful of AZD1222 recipients, several in all, had baseline seropositivity. Unmutated variant regions are reportedly targeted by nearly half of spike-specific TCRs.

Germline CDR1 reads MGHRA; CDR2 reads YSYEKL. The V gene lost 5 bases and the J gene lost 8 bases, with 21 bases spanning the gap. The CDR3 is made up of 16 amino acids. Regarding this clone: As yet, its antigen is unknown.

Assay used: immunoSEQ multiplex PCR; TCRdb lists only in-frame clones, some missing. The sample comprises 60,000 or so clones, 80% to 90% of which are singletons, and 20% rests with the top ten. The chain is built from TRBV4-1 and TRBJ1-4; possibly TRBD1 for D (6 bases). The receptor's source is an adult in good health. The sample was peripheral blood, taken on day 0 of AZD1222 vaccination. DNA of the CDR3: TGCGCCAGCAGCGCAGGGCAGGGAGGGGGTTGGGAAAAACTGTTTTTT. Protein sequence: CASSAGQGGGWEKLFF.